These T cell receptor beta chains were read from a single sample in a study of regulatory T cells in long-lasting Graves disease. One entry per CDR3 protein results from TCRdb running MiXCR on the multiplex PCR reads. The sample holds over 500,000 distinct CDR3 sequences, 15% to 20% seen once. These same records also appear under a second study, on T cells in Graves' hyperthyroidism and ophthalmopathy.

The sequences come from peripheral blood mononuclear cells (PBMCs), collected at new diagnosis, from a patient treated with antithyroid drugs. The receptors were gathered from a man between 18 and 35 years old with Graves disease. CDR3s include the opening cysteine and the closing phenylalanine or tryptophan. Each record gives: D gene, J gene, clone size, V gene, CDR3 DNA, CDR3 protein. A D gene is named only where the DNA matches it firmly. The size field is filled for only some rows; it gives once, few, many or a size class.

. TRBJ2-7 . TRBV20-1 TGCAGTGCTAGGACAGTGGGGGGCTTGGGCCGAACCGGCTACGAGCAGTACTTC CSARTVGGLGRTGYEQYF
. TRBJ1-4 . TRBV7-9 TGTGCCAGCAGCGACGACCCGCGTGGGGAAAAACTGTTTTTT CASSDDPRGEKLFF
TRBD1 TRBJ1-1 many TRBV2 TGTGCCAGCAGTGGGGACAGGGTTGAAACTTTCTTT CASSGDRVETFF
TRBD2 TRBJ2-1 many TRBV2 TGTGCCAGCAGCCCGCCTAGCGGATCCTACAATGAGCAGTTCTTC CASSPPSGSYNEQFF
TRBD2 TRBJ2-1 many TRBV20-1 TGCAGTGCTAGAGATTCTGGGACGGGGACTAGCGGGTCCTACAATGAGCAGTTCTTC CSARDSGTGTSGSYNEQFF
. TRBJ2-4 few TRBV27 TGTGCCAGCAGTCCACATCAAAGGGGGGCCAAAAACATTCAGTACTTC CASSPHQRGAKNIQYF
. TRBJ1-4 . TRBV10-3 TGTGCCATCAGTGAGTCGCCAGGGACACAAGAAAAACTGTTTTTT CAISESPGTQEKLFF
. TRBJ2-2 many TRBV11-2 TGTGCCAGCAGCTTGGACCCGAGGACCGGGGAGCTGTTTTTT CASSLDPRTGELFF
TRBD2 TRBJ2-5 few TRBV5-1 TGCGCCAGCAGCTTGGTGCCCTCCGGGACTAGCAGGATGGAGACCCAGTACTTC CASSLVPSGTSRMETQYF
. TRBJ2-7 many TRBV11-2 TGTGCCAGCAGCTTAGATCATTTGCTCATCGACGAGCAGTACTTC CASSLDHLLIDEQYF
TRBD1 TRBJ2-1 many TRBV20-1 TGCAGTGCTAGAGACTCCGGGACAGGGGGTAGCAATGAGCAGTTCTTC CSARDSGTGGSNEQFF
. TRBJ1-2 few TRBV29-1 TGCAGCTCGCGGGAGAACTATGGCTACACCTTC CSSRENYGYTF
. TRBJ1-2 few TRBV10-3 TGTGCCATCCCCTCGGGGGCAGGACTTAACTATGGCTACACCTTC CAIPSGAGLNYGYTF
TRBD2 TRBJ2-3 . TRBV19 TGTGCCAGTAGCTGGACGGGAGGTCACACAGATACGCAGTATTTT CASSWTGGHTDTQYF
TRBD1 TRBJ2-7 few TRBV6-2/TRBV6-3 TGTGCCAGCACCCCCGGGACAGGGTTCCACGAGCAGTGCTTC CASTPGTGFHEQCF
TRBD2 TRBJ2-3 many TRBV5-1 TGCGCCAGCAGCGCAATAGCGGGAGACCTCACAGATACGCAGTATTTT CASSAIAGDLTDTQYF
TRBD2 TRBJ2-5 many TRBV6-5 TGTGCCGGCAGTTTAGGGACTAGCGGGAGTCCTGAGGGGACCCAGTACTTC CAGSLGTSGSPEGTQYF
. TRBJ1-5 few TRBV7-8 TGTGCCAGCAGTGCGGGCGGTTTTGCGTACAATCAGCCCCAGCATTTT CASSAGGFAYNQPQHF
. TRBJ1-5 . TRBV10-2 TGCGCCAGCAGTGCAGGGGTGCATCAGCCCCAGCATTTT CASSAGVHQPQHF
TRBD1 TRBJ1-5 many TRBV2 TGTGCCAGCAGTAACGACAGGGCAAGCAATCAGCCCCAGCATTTT CASSNDRASNQPQHF
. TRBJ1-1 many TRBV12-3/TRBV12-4 TGTGCCAGCAGCTTCGGGACGGGGAACACTGAAGCTTTCTTT CASSFGTGNTEAFF
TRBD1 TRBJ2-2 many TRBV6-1 TGTGCCAGCAGCCTATACAGGGGCACCGGGGAGCTGTTTTTT CASSLYRGTGELFF
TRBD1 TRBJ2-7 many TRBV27 TGTGCCAGCAGTCTAAGGGGCCGATTACCCGGGACAGGGTCCTACGAGCAGTACTTC CASSLRGRLPGTGSYEQYF
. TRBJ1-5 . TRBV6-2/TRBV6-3 TGTGCCAGCAGTGGGAGGGTTCAGCCCCAGCATTTT CASSGRVQPQHF
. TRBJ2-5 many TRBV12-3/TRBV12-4 TGTGCCAGCAGTGAAGCCGGACTATTGTTGGAGACCCAGTACTTC CASSEAGLLLETQYF
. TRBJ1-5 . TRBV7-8 TGTGCCAGCAGCTCCCGGAGAGATAGCAATCAGCCCCAGCATTTT CASSSRRDSNQPQHF
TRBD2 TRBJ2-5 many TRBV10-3 TGTGCCATCAGACCGGGACTACCCCAAGAGACCCAGTACTTC CAIRPGLPQETQYF
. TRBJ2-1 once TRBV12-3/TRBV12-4 TGTGCCAGCAGGAGGGGGGGGGGGGTATACAGAACGAGCTACAATGAGCAGTTCTTC CASRRGGGVYRTSYNEQFF
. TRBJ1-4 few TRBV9 TGTGCCAGCAGCCCAGGTCCCAATAATGAAAAACTGTTTTTT CASSPGPNNEKLFF
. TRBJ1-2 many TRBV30 TGTGCCTGGAGTGTACCCTATGGGCTCCCTAACTATGGCTACACCTTC CAWSVPYGLPNYGYTF
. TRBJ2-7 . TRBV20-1 TGCAGTGCTAGCGGGGGCGGCAGGGAGGACGAGCAGTACTTC CSASGGGREDEQYF
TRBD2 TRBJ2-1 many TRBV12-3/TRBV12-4 TGTGCCAGCAGAGAGACTAGCGGCTACAATGAGCAGTTCTTC CASRETSGYNEQFF
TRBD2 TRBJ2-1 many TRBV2 TGTGCCAGCAGTGGGGCATCGGGACTAGCGGGGAATGAGCAGTTCTTC CASSGASGLAGNEQFF
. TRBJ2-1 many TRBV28 TGTGCCAGCAGTTCAAAAAACAATGAGCAGTTCTTC CASSSKNNEQFF
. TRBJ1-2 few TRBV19 TGTGCCAGTACCCCCGGACAGTCCCTCTATGGCTACACCTTC CASTPGQSLYGYTF
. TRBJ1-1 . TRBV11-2 TGTGCCAGCAGCCGAAATGAGAACACTGAAGCTTTCTTT CASSRNENTEAFF
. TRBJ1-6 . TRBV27 TGTGCCAGCAGTAGGGGGAATAATTCACCCCTCCACTTT CASSRGNNSPLHF
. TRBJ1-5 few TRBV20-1 TGCAGTGCTACGTCCGGGATCAGGGGTCAGCCCCAGCATTTT CSATSGIRGQPQHF
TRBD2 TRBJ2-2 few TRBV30 TGTGCTCGGAGGGAGACTAGCGAAATCACCGGGGAGCTGTTTTTT CARRETSEITGELFF
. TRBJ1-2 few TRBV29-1 TGCAGCGTTAGCGGTCAGACCTATGGCTACACCTTC CSVSGQTYGYTF
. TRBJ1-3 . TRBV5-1 TGCGCCAGCAGCTTGGCCGGACACGACTCTGGAAACACCATATATTTT CASSLAGHDSGNTIYF
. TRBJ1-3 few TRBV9 TGTGCCAGCAGCGTACCCGGGGGCGCAGGAAACACCATATATTTT CASSVPGGAGNTIYF